Below are 22 T cell receptor beta chains sequenced from a single sample in a study of shared clonotypes between healthy human individuals. CD45RO-negative CD8 cells positively selected for CCR7 made up the naive population, which excluded terminally differentiated effector memory CD45RA+ cells. The repertoire was sequenced with immunoSEQ multiplex PCR; TCRdb's copy has only in-frame clones and lacks some. This table has roughly 770,000 clones, about 96% appearing once. The sequencing input was naive CD8+ T cells sorted from blood. All receptors come from a man aged 30 to 39 in good health.

The chain has TRBV4-1 and TRBJ2-1; 7 nucleotides agree with TRBD2. Trimming removed 4 bases from V and 7 bases from J; junction bases left unmatched: 16. This CDR3 has 17 amino acids. Germline V gene lookup returns CDR1 MGHRA and CDR2 YSYEKL. For the CDR3, the DNA is TGCGCCAGCAGCCCAGCTCCGCCCGGGACTACCAAAAATGAGCAGTTCTTC. As protein: CASSPAPPGTTKNEQFF.

The chain has TRBV10-1 and TRBJ2-7; TRBD1 matches 10 bases. The length of the CDR3 is 15 residues. J was trimmed by 3 bases and V by 2 bases; bases with no gene match: 4. CDR1 and CDR2 (germline): WNHNN, SYGVQD (reference sequence). This CDR3 reads CASSETGTGVYEQYF. CDR3 sequence (DNA): TGCGCCAGCAGTGAGACCGGGACAGGGGTCTACGAGCAGTACTTC.

V gene TRBV6-5 combines with J gene TRBJ2-1; D gene unclear. Germline CDR1 MNHEY, CDR2 SVGAGI. The CDR3 covers 15 residues. V dropped 0 bases and J dropped 6 bases, with 12 bases sitting between them. The CDR3 loop is CASSYSLALGNEQFF. The CDR3 DNA sequence: TGTGCCAGCAGTTACTCGCTGGCGTTGGGCAATGAGCAGTTCTTC.

This clone is a singleton in its sample. This sample also contains other DNA sequences that code for the same CDR3. V gene TRBV6-5 combines with J gene TRBJ1-1; TRBD1 might be the D (5 bases). CDR3 length equals 13 residues. Germline CDR1 and CDR2: MNHEY and SVGAGI. V was cut by 8 bases and J by 1 base, with 11 bases left in between. The CDR3 loop reads CASGRGSNTEAFF. Written as DNA, the CDR3 is TGTGCCAGCGGGCGGGGGTCGAACACTGAAGCTTTCTTT.

Worth noting for this clone: The sample contains more than one DNA sequence encoding this CDR3. The V gene is TRBV30, the J gene TRBJ2-3; the D gene is possibly TRBD1 (6 bases). The CDR3 spans 14 residues. Germline CDR1 is GTSNPN and CDR2 is SVGIG (reference sequence). V lost 1 base and J lost 3, with 11 bases in between. The DNA of the CDR3 is TGTGCCTGGAGTGCAGGGGCTGGGACAGATACGCAGTATTTT. It codes for CAWSAGAGTDTQYF. Based on the CDR3 plus reference TRBV30 and TRBJ2-3, the full variable domain is SQTIHQWPATLVQPVGSPLSLECTVEGTSNPNLYWYRQAAGRGLQLLFYSVGIGQISSEVPQNLSASRPQDRQFILSSKKLLLSDSGFYLCAWSAGAGTDTQYFGPGTRLTVL.

This clone was picked up one time. The rearrangement links TRBV9 to TRBJ2-1; D is possibly TRBD1 or TRBD2 (7 bases each). CDR3 length equals 16 residues. V lost 3 bases and J 4 bases, leaving 17 bases between the germline ends. Germline V gives CDR1 SGDLS, CDR2 YYNGEE. The CDR3 here is CASSAEGASGYNEQFF. CDR3 nucleotide sequence: TGTGCCAGCAGCGCGGAGGGGGCTAGCGGATACAATGAGCAGTTCTTC.

The gene calls are TRBV27 and TRBJ1-1; no clear D. Trimming removed 0 bases at V and 8 bases at J, with 13 bases between. The germline gives CDR1 MNHEY, CDR2 SMNVEV (reference sequence). The CDR3 spans 14 residues. CDR3 DNA sequence: TGTGCCAGCAGTTTATCTAACTTCAGGAGAGAAGCTTTCTTT. The encoded protein is CASSLSNFRREAFF.

The V and J genes are TRBV28 and TRBJ2-7, with D possibly being TRBD2 (6 bases). V lost 6 bases and J lost 3, with 9 bases in between. Germline loops: CDR1 MDHEN, CDR2 SYDVKM. The CDR3 covers 12 residues. The CDR3 protein is CASSVGLYEQYF. DNA for the CDR3: TGTGCCAGCAGCGTGGGACTCTACGAGCAGTACTTC.

The chain is built from TRBV5-1 and TRBJ2-1; the D is unclear. From germline, CDR1 is SGHRS and CDR2 YFSETQ. This CDR3 has 12 residues. V lost 0 bases and J 10 bases, leaving 8 bases between the germline ends. The CDR3 is CASSLDRTEQFF. DNA for the CDR3: TGCGCCAGCAGCTTGGATCGGACGGAGCAGTTCTTC.

A note on this clone: This CDR3 is also generated by other DNA sequences in the sample. The chain couples TRBV9 to TRBJ2-7, with D perhaps TRBD2 (6 bases). The CDR3 covers 12 residues. Trimming stripped 0 bases from V and 6 bases from J, with 7 bases between. CDR1 is SGDLS, CDR2 YYNGEE, per germline. CDR3 amino acids: CASSVVGGEQYF. CDR3 in DNA: TGTGCCAGCAGCGTAGTCGGGGGCGAGCAGTACTTC.

In this sample, this clone turned up once. The DNA for the CDR3 is TGTGCCAGCAGCCTTGGGACAGGGGGCTTCTACAATGAGCAGTTCTTC. It translates to CASSLGTGGFYNEQFF. This rearrangement joins TRBV7-2 to TRBJ2-1; TRBD1 matches 12 bases. Trimming at V came to 5 bases and at J to 3 bases, leaving 5 bases not matched to a gene. This CDR3 spans 16 amino acids. Per germline, CDR1 SGHTA and CDR2 FQGNSA.

The gene calls are TRBV7-3 and TRBJ2-2; 13 bases are a match to TRBD2. V was clipped by 0 bases and J by 5 bases; unmatched bases: 6. Germline V gene sequence: CDR1 SGHTA, CDR2 FQGTGA. The CDR3 runs to 18 residues. CDR3 loop: CASSLTWTSGRLTGELFF. CDR3 in DNA: TGTGCCAGCAGCTTAACGTGGACTAGCGGGAGATTAACCGGGGAGCTGTTTTTT.

J is TRBJ2-1 and V is TRBV6-5; D is perhaps TRBD1 (5 bases). CDR1 MNHEY and CDR2 SVGAGI come from the germline V gene. This CDR3 is 13 amino acids long. Between the trimmed V and J ends, which lost 8 bases and 4 bases, there was a span of 12 bases. CDR3 nucleotide sequence: TGTGCCAGCCGTAAGACAGAGTACAATGAGCAGTTCTTC. The encoded protein is CASRKTEYNEQFF.

This chain links TRBV27 with TRBJ2-1; D may correspond to TRBD1 or TRBD2 (6 bases each). This CDR3 has 12 amino acids. Germline lookup yields CDR1 MNHEY and CDR2 SMNVEV (reference sequence). V was trimmed by 4 bases and J by 10 bases, leaving 11 bases between them. The CDR3 DNA sequence: TGTGCCAGCAGTTCAATGGGGGGCGAGCAGTTCTTC. Translation gives CASSSMGGEQFF.

This rearrangement joins TRBV7-9 to TRBJ2-1, with TRBD2 matching over 7 bases. Per germline, CDR1 SEHNR and CDR2 FQNEAQ (reference sequence). The CDR3 consists of 13 residues. Germline trimming cut 9 bases from V and 3 bases from J; bases unmatched to any gene: 5. The CDR3 loop is CARMSGNYNEQFF. The CDR3 DNA sequence: TGTGCCAGAATGAGCGGGAACTACAATGAGCAGTTCTTC.

The chain joins TRBV4-1 to TRBJ2-1; 7 bases line up with TRBD2. J gave up 0 bases and V 0 bases, and 8 bases lay outside the gene matches. Germline-derived CDR1 and CDR2 are MGHRA and YSYEKL. The CDR3 is made up of 18 amino acids. CDR3 DNA sequence: TGCGCCAGCAGCCAAGATTGGCTAGCGGTAAGCTCCTACAATGAGCAGTTCTTC. This translates into CASSQDWLAVSSYNEQFF.

This clone was seen only once. The J gene is TRBJ2-7, the V gene TRBV20-1; D is uncertain. The CDR3 has 11 residues. Germline V gene sequence: CDR1 DFQATT, CDR2 SNEGSKA (reference sequence). V lost 0 bases and J lost 7, with 7 bases in between. The CDR3 sequence is CSARDWLEQYF. The DNA of the CDR3 is TGCAGTGCTAGAGATTGGCTTGAGCAGTACTTC.

The J gene is TRBJ2-5, the V gene TRBV7-2, with unresolved D. Trimming took 4 bases from V and 5 from J, leaving 11 bases between them. The CDR3 is 13 residues long. Germline loops: CDR1 SGHTA, CDR2 FQGNSA. The CDR3 loop reads CASSSLGHETQYF. The CDR3 coding sequence is TGTGCCAGCAGCTCCCTAGGGCACGAGACCCAGTACTTC. Full variable domain (remainder filled in from reference TRBV7-2 and TRBJ2-5): GAGVSQSPSNKVTEKGKDVELRCDPISGHTALYWYRQSLGQGLEFLIYFQGNSAPDKSGLPSDRFSAERTGGSVSTLTIQRTQQEDSAVYLCASSSLGHETQYFGPGTRLLVL.

The genes are TRBV9 and TRBJ1-2; D ambiguous. The V and J ends lost 4 bases and 8 bases respectively, with 18 bases between them. The CDR3 consists of 14 residues. Looked up from germline, CDR1 is SGDLS and CDR2 is YYNGEE. The CDR3 region is CASSSAFHKEGYTF. CDR3 in DNA: TGTGCCAGCAGCTCGGCCTTCCATAAGGAGGGCTACACCTTC.

Written as DNA, the CDR3 is TGCGCCAGCAGCGTAACCGGGGGGCCCTACAATGAGCAGTTCTTC. The encoded protein is CASSVTGGPYNEQFF. The genes are TRBV5-1 and TRBJ2-1; the D gene is possibly TRBD2 (7 bases). CDR1 is SGHRS and CDR2 is YFSETQ in the germline V gene. V was cut by 4 bases and J by 2 bases, with 13 bases left in between. The CDR3 runs 15 residues.

This sequence joins TRBV4-2 and TRBJ2-7; no definite D call. Germline V gives CDR1 LGHNA, CDR2 YNFKEQ. Trimming took 1 base from V and 5 from J, leaving 12 bases between them. This CDR3 contains 14 residues. The CDR3 DNA is TGTGCCAGCAGCCAAGTGGCCGGGCGCGACGAGCAGTACTTC. Its protein is CASSQVAGRDEQYF.

This clone has only a few counts. The J gene is TRBJ1-2, the V gene TRBV19, with a possible D match to TRBD1 (6 bases). Germline V gene data show CDR1 as LNHDA and CDR2 as SQIVND (reference sequence). V dropped 6 bases and J dropped 8 bases, with 16 bases sitting between them. The CDR3 contains 13 residues. In nucleotides, the CDR3 is TGTGCCAGTAGCAGAGAACAGGGTCGAGGCTACACCTTC. Amino acid sequence: CASSREQGRGYTF.